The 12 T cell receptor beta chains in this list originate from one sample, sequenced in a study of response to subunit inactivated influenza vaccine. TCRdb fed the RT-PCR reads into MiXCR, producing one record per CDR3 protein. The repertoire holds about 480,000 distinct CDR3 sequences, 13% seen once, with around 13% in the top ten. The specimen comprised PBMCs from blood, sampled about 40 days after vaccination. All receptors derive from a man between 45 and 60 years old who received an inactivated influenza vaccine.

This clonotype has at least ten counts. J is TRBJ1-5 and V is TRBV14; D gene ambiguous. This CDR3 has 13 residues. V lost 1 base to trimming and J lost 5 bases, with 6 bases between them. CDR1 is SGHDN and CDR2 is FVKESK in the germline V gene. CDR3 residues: CASSQAVHQPQHF. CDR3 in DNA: TGTGCCAGCAGCCAAGCCGTTCATCAGCCCCAGCATTTT.

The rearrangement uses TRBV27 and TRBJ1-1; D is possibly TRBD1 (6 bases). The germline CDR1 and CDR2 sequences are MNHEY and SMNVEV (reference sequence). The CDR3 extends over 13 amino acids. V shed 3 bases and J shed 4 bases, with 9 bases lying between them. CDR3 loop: CASSLGATTEAFF. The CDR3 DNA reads TGTGCCAGCAGTTTGGGGGCGACCACTGAAGCTTTCTTT.

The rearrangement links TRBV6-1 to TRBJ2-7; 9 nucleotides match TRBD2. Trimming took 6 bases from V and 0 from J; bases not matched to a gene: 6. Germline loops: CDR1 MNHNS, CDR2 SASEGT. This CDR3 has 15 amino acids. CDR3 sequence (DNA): TGTGCCAGCAGGGCAAGCGGGAGGAGCTCCTACGAGCAGTACTTC. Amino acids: CASRASGRSSYEQYF.

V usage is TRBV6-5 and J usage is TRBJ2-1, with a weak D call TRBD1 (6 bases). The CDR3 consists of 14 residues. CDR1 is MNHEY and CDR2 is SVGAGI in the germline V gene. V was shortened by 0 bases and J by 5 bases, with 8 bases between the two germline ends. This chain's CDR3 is CASSYSDSHNEQFF. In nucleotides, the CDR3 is TGTGCCAGCAGTTACTCGGACAGCCACAATGAGCAGTTCTTC.

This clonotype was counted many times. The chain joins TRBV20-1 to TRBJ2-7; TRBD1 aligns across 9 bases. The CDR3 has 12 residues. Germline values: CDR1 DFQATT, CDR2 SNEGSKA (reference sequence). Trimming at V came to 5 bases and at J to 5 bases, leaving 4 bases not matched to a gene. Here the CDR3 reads CSAWTGVHEQYF. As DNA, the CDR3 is TGCAGTGCTTGGACAGGGGTGCACGAGCAGTACTTC.

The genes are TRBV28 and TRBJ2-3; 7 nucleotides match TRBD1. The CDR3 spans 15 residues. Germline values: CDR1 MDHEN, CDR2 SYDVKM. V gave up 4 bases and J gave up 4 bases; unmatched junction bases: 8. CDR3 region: CASSSTGQEADTQYF. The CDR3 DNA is TGTGCCAGCAGTTCCACAGGACAGGAGGCAGATACGCAGTATTTT.

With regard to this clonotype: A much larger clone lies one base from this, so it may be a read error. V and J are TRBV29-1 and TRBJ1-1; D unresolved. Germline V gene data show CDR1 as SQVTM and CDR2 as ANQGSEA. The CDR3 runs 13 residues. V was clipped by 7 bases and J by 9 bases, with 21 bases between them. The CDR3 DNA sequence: TGCAGCGGTGGAGGAATGTCGGGTACTCAAGCTTTCTTT. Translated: CSGGGMSGTQAFF.

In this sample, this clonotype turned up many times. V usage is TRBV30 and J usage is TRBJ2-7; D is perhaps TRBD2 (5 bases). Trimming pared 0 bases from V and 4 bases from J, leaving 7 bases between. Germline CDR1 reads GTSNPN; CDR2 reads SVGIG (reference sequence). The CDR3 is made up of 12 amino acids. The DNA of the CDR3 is TGTGCCTGGAGTGTAGGAGGATACGAGCAGTACTTC. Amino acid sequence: CAWSVGGYEQYF.

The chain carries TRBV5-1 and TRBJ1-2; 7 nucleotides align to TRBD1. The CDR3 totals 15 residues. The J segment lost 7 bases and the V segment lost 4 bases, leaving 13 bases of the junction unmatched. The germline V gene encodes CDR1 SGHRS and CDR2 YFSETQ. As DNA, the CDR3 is TGCGCCAGCAGCGCAGCGACAGGGAAGGTCTCTGGCTACACCTTC. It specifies CASSAATGKVSGYTF.

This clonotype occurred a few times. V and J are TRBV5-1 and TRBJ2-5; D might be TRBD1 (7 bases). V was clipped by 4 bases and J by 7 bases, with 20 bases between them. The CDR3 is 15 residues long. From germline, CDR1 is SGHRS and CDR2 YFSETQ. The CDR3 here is CASSLTGGGLGTQYF. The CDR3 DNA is TGCGCCAGCAGCCTTACAGGAGGGGGCCTCGGGACCCAGTACTTC.

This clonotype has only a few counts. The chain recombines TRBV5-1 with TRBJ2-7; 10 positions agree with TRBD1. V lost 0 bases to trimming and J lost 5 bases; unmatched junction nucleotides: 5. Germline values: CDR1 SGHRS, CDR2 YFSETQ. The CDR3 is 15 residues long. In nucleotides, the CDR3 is TGCGCCAGCAGCTTGGGGGGACAGGGGTACGACGAGCAGTACTTC. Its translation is CASSLGGQGYDEQYF.

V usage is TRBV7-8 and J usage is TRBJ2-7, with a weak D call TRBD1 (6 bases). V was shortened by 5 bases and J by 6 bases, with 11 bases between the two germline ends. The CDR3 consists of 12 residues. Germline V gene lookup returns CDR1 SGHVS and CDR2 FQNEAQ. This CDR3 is CASSQRGSEQYF. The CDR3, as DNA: TGTGCCAGCAGCCAAAGGGGGAGCGAGCAGTACTTC. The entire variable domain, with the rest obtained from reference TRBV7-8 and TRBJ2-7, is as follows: GAGVSQSPRYKVAKRGQDVALRCDPISGHVSLFWYQQALGQGPEFLTYFQNEAQLDKSGLPSDRFFAERPEGSVSTLKIQRTQQEDSAVYLCASSQRGSEQYFGPGTRLTVT.